The 20 T cell receptor beta chains presented below share a single source sample, sequenced in a study of response to subunit inactivated influenza vaccine (dated by TCRdb to the late 2010s). Library preparation employed RT-PCR. Sequencing used an Illumina HiSeq 2500. TCRdb itself trimmed the public reads at Q25 with fastp, ran MiXCR and retained productive beta chains. Each entry merges the rows of one CDR3 protein and shows their most common DNA and genes. Here the sample has 500,000 to 550,000 distinct CDR3 sequences; roughly 25% occur a single time. 2.8% of the sample is held by the ten biggest clonotypes. This same sample was also taken into another study, of T cells expressing NK-cell markers. Reported in the second study: 5'RACE template switching, by which a universal primer site and unique molecular identifiers were added, was used to make TCR beta cDNA libraries.

The sequences come from CD4+ T cells sorted from PBMCs, collected approximately 12 days after vaccination. Source of these receptors: a man aged 50 to 59 who received an inactivated influenza vaccine. Donor details come from another sample of the same person, matched by shared clones.

This clonotype has a handful of counts. V gene TRBV27 combines with J gene TRBJ2-7; 7 bases line up with TRBD1. The CDR3 runs 13 residues. Germline trimming cut 4 bases from V and 2 bases from J; bases unmatched to any gene: 2. Germline V gene lookup returns CDR1 MNHEY and CDR2 SMNVEV (reference sequence). CDR3 sequence: CASSWDSTYEQYF. The DNA for the CDR3 is TGTGCCAGCAGTTGGGACAGTACCTACGAGCAGTACTTC.

This clonotype was seen only once. The CDR3 loop is CAISDGFVGYTF. DNA of the CDR3: TGTGCCATCAGTGATGGGTTTGTTGGCTACACCTTC. The chain couples TRBV10-3 to TRBJ1-2; D unclear. CDR3 length: 12 amino acids. Per germline, CDR1 ENHRY and CDR2 SYGVKD. V was pared by 3 bases and J by 7 bases, with 9 bases between.

This rearrangement joins TRBV19 to TRBJ1-1; D is perhaps TRBD1 (5 bases). CDR1 and CDR2 (germline): LNHDA, SQIVND (reference sequence). There are 14 residues in the CDR3. The V and J ends lost 4 bases and 4 bases respectively, with 13 bases between them. The CDR3 here is CASSTKAGSTEAFF. CDR3 DNA: TGTGCCAGTAGTACTAAGGCAGGGAGCACTGAAGCTTTCTTT. Together with reference TRBV19 and TRBJ1-1, the CDR3 gives the full variable domain: DGGITQSPKYLFRKEGQNVTLSCEQNLNHDAMYWYRQDPGQGLRLIYYSQIVNDFQKGDIAEGYSVSREKKESFPLTVTSAQKNPTAFYLCASSTKAGSTEAFFGQGTRLTVV.

This clonotype was picked up a small number of times. The rearrangement links TRBV24-1 to TRBJ2-7; TRBD2 agrees at 15 bases. V gave up 5 bases and J gave up 4 bases; unmatched junction bases: 2. This CDR3 is built from 15 residues. CDR1 is KGHDR, CDR2 SFDVKD, per germline. CDR3 residues: CATSAGLAGGYEQYF. The CDR3 coding sequence is TGTGCCACCAGTGCGGGACTAGCGGGAGGTTACGAGCAGTACTTC.

The CDR3 sequence is CASSLSGQGMEQFF. The CDR3 DNA follows: TGTGCCAGCAGCTTATCGGGACAGGGTATGGAGCAGTTCTTC. The chain links TRBV7-3 to TRBJ2-1; 9 nucleotides line up with TRBD1. The CDR3 totals 14 residues. CDR1 SGHTA and CDR2 FQGTGA come from the germline V gene. After removal of 2 bases from V and 10 bases from J, the junction contained 6 bases not matched to a gene. Full variable domain (missing parts from reference TRBV7-3 and TRBJ2-1): GAGVSQTPSNKVTEKGKYVELRCDPISGHTALYWYRQSLGQGPEFLIYFQGTGAADDSGLPNDRFFAVRPEGSVSTLKIQRTERGDSAVYLCASSLSGQGMEQFFGPGTRLTVL.

This clonotype showed up just a few times. The rearrangement links TRBV7-6 to TRBJ2-1; D is undetermined. CDR1 is SGHVS and CDR2 is FNYEAQ in the germline V gene. The CDR3 has 14 residues. Between the trimmed V and J ends, which lost 4 bases and 4 bases, there was a span of 11 bases. The CDR3 DNA follows: TGTGCCAGCAGCTCGACTGGGATGTACAATGAGCAGTTCTTC. Protein: CASSSTGMYNEQFF.

In its sample, this clonotype was seen a few times. This chain connects TRBV15 to TRBJ2-3, with 7 nucleotides matching TRBD1. The junction had 0 bases not matched to a gene; V was cut back by 2 bases and J by 1 base. The CDR3 sequence is 14 residues long. The germline CDR1 and CDR2 sequences are LNHNV and YYDKDF (reference sequence). CDR3 bases: TGTGCCACCAGCAGACAGGGGGGCACAGATACGCAGTATTTT. Translation gives CATSRQGGTDTQYF.

The rearrangement links TRBV28 to TRBJ2-1, with D unclear. Germline CDR1 and CDR2: MDHEN and SYDVKM. V was clipped by 1 base and J by 12 bases, with 13 bases between them. The CDR3 runs 13 residues. The CDR3 protein is CASSLSTRISQFF. The DNA of the CDR3 is TGTGCCAGCAGTTTATCCACACGGATTTCGCAGTTCTTC.

The chain recombines TRBV12-3 or TRBV12-4 with TRBJ1-5, with D possibly matching TRBD1 (5 bases). This CDR3 is built from 14 residues. V shed 6 bases and J shed 3 bases, with 12 bases lying between them. The CDR3 is CASSTQENNQPQHF. The CDR3 nucleotides read TGTGCCAGCAGCACACAGGAGAACAATCAGCCCCAGCATTTT.

This clonotype has a handful of counts. The gene calls are TRBV4-3 and TRBJ2-2, with D tentatively TRBD2 (5 bases). V was clipped by 0 bases and J by 4 bases, with 12 bases between them. The germline gives CDR1 LGHNA, CDR2 YSLEER. The CDR3 has 16 amino acids. The CDR3 sequence is CASSQDTRGRTGELFF. CDR3 DNA sequence: TGCGCCAGCAGCCAAGATACCCGGGGTCGCACCGGGGAGCTGTTTTTT.

This clonotype has a handful of counts. The genes are TRBV20-1 and TRBJ2-1; D unclear. The germline CDR1 and CDR2 sequences are DFQATT and SNEGSKA (reference sequence). This CDR3 comprises 12 residues. The germline V and J ends were trimmed by 0 bases and 9 bases, with 9 bases remaining between them. The CDR3 DNA reads TGCAGTGCTAGAGATCAGGCGAGTGAGCAGTTCTTC. Translation: CSARDQASEQFF.

The rearrangement joins TRBV6-6 to TRBJ2-7; possibly TRBD1 for D (5 bases). Germline-derived CDR1 and CDR2 are MNHNY and SVGAGI (reference sequence). The CDR3 contains 11 residues. V was trimmed by 4 bases and J by 11 bases, leaving 12 bases between them. The CDR3 reads CASSSGIYEYF. CDR3 in DNA: TGTGCCAGCAGTTCAGGGATTTACGAGTACTTC.

There are a few counts of this clonotype. The V and J genes are TRBV6-2 or TRBV6-3 and TRBJ2-5; the D gene is possibly TRBD1 (6 bases). Per the germline V gene, CDR1 is MNHEY and CDR2 is SVGEGT. CDR3 length: 15 amino acids. V lost 6 bases and J lost 1, with 15 bases in between. Here the CDR3 reads CASRSQQGSQETQYF. The CDR3 DNA reads TGTGCCAGCAGATCACAACAGGGCTCCCAAGAGACCCAGTACTTC.

The chain joins TRBV10-3 to TRBJ2-1; D uncertain. CDR3 length: 14 amino acids. Germline CDR1 reads ENHRY; CDR2 reads SYGVKD. Trimming took off 3 bases at V and 4 bases at J, with 10 bases between the two ends. This CDR3 reads CAISESTKYNEQFF. The CDR3, as DNA: TGTGCCATCAGTGAATCTACTAAATACAATGAGCAGTTCTTC.

This clonotype was observed a handful of times. This chain links TRBV5-1 with TRBJ1-6; no clear D. V gave up 0 bases and J gave up 5 bases, with 15 bases separating them. Germline lookup yields CDR1 SGHRS and CDR2 YFSETQ. This CDR3 has 17 residues. CDR3 DNA: TGCGCCAGCAGCTTGGGAGGAGGATCGGCTGATAATTCACCCCTCCACTTT. Protein sequence: CASSLGGGSADNSPLHF. Combining the CDR3 with reference TRBV5-1 and TRBJ1-6 gives the whole variable domain KAGVTQTPRYLIKTRGQQVTLSCSPISGHRSVSWYQQTPGQGLQFLFEYFSETQRNKGNFPGRFSGRQFSNSRSEMNVSTLELGDSALYLCASSLGGGSADNSPLHFGNGTRLTVT.

This clonotype appeared a few times. The chain links TRBV6-1 to TRBJ2-5; 10 positions agree with TRBD2. CDR1 and CDR2 (germline): MNHNS, SASEGT. With V trimmed by 5 bases and J by 5 bases, 11 bases remained unmatched. The CDR3 spans 16 residues. The CDR3 region has the DNA TGTGCCAGCAGTCGACTAGCGGGCCTAGGGAGGGAGACCCAGTACTTC. Its protein is CASSRLAGLGRETQYF.

The V gene is TRBV3-1, the J gene TRBJ1-1, with 7 bases that match TRBD1. Germline V gene lookup returns CDR1 LGHDT and CDR2 YNNKEL (reference sequence). The CDR3 has 14 residues. V lost 2 bases and J lost 1; bases outside the gene matches: 1. In DNA form, the CDR3 reads TGTGCCAGCAGCCAACGGGACAGGAACACTGAAGCTTTCTTT. It is translated as CASSQRDRNTEAFF.

This chain joins TRBV19 and TRBJ2-2, with D perhaps TRBD1 (5 bases). V was clipped by 1 base and J by 5 bases, with 8 bases between them. CDR1 and CDR2 (germline): LNHDA, SQIVND (reference sequence). The CDR3 runs 14 residues. CDR3 region: CASSIGTGTGELFF. In nucleotides, the CDR3 is TGTGCCAGTAGTATAGGAACAGGAACCGGGGAGCTGTTTTTT.

This clonotype was recorded a few times. The V gene is TRBV10-3, the J gene TRBJ2-7; 11 nucleotides agree with TRBD1. J gave up 6 bases and V 2 bases, and 3 bases lay outside the gene matches. The CDR3 runs to 14 residues. Germline values: CDR1 ENHRY, CDR2 SYGVKD. The CDR3 bases are TGTGCCATCAGTGAGGCCGGGACAGGGGGCGAGCAGTACTTC. Residues: CAISEAGTGGEQYF.

In this sample, this clonotype turned up many times. The chain recombines TRBV20-1 with TRBJ2-7, with TRBD1 identical over 8 bases. Trimming took 3 bases from V and 7 from J; bases not matched to a gene: 5. CDR1 is DFQATT and CDR2 is SNEGSKA in the germline V gene (reference sequence). The CDR3 is 12 residues long. The CDR3 loop reads CSARDTGGEQYF. The CDR3 DNA follows: TGCAGTGCTAGGGACACAGGGGGAGAGCAGTACTTC.